The 14 T cell receptor beta chains listed next were all sequenced from one sample in a study of shared clonotypes between healthy human individuals. Here immunoSEQ multiplex PCR was the method, and the copy in TCRdb shows in-frame clones only, minus some. The top ten clones hold 1.4% of a sample with about 1 million clones, about three quarters of them seen once. Input material: memory CD4+ T cells sorted from blood. Subset: CD45RA-negative fraction. These receptors originate from a man between 18 and 29 years old in good health.

The rearrangement joins TRBV6-6 to TRBJ1-3; D is undetermined. Germline CDR1 and CDR2: MNHNY and SVGAGI (reference sequence). The CDR3 spans 15 residues. The germline V and J ends were trimmed by 5 bases and 0 bases, with 11 bases remaining between them. Written as DNA, the CDR3 is TGTGCCAGCAGTGCCCCGGGAGGCTCTGGAAACACCATATATTTT. Translated, it gives CASSAPGGSGNTIYF.

The genes are TRBV19 and TRBJ1-1; D is undetermined. CDR1 is LNHDA, CDR2 SQIVND, per germline (reference sequence). The V end lost 3 bases, the J end lost 0 bases, and 14 bases lay between the germline ends. The CDR3 has 16 amino acids. The CDR3 DNA reads TGTGCCAGTAGTATTGACGGAGGTGTAATGAACACTGAAGCTTTCTTT. It specifies CASSIDGGVMNTEAFF.

V and J are TRBV5-1 and TRBJ2-2; D unclear. The V end was cut by 4 bases, the J end by 6 bases, with 13 bases between. The germline V gene encodes CDR1 SGHRS and CDR2 YFSETQ. CDR3 length: 14 amino acids. The CDR3 loop is CASSPISAPGELFF. As DNA, the CDR3 is TGCGCCAGCAGCCCCATTTCTGCCCCCGGGGAGCTGTTTTTT.

The rearrangement joins TRBV2 to TRBJ2-1; 8 bases map to TRBD2. This CDR3 is built from 15 residues. The J segment lost 6 bases and the V segment lost 6 bases, leaving 10 bases of the junction unmatched. The germline CDR1 and CDR2 sequences are SNHLY and FYNNEI. The CDR3 is CASSRTSLVANEQFF. The CDR3 DNA is TGTGCCAGCAGCCGGACTAGCCTGGTTGCCAATGAGCAGTTCTTC.

The chain joins TRBV30 to TRBJ2-2; tentatively, D is TRBD1 (6 bases). This CDR3 contains 12 residues. The V end lost 2 bases, the J end lost 7 bases, and 8 bases lay between the germline ends. The germline CDR1 and CDR2 sequences are GTSNPN and SVGIG (reference sequence). CDR3 sequence reads: CAWSIRGGELFF. CDR3 nucleotides: TGTGCCTGGAGTATCAGGGGCGGGGAGCTGTTTTTT.

The rearrangement links TRBV27 to TRBJ2-5, with D perhaps TRBD2 (7 bases). Trimming left V 5 bases short and J 5 bases short, with 12 bases between. CDR3 length equals 13 residues. The germline V gene encodes CDR1 MNHEY and CDR2 SMNVEV (reference sequence). The CDR3 is CASSRRGGETQYF. As DNA, the CDR3 is TGTGCCAGCAGTCGTAGGGGGGGGGAGACCCAGTACTTC.

For the CDR3, the DNA is TGTGCCAGCAGTGGGACAGGGAATCTAGCTGTGGAGACCCAGTACTTC. This sequence encodes CASSGTGNLAVETQYF. V and J are TRBV2 and TRBJ2-5, with 8 bases matching TRBD1. The CDR3 length is 16 residues. Germline V gene sequence: CDR1 SNHLY, CDR2 FYNNEI. V shed 4 bases and J 5 bases; nucleotides not matched to a gene: 12. Drawing the rest from reference TRBV2 and TRBJ2-5, the complete variable domain is EPEVTQTPSHQVTQMGQEVILRCVPISNHLYFYWYRQILGQKVEFLVSFYNNEISEKSEIFDDQFSVERPDGSNFTLKIRSTKLEDSAMYFCASSGTGNLAVETQYFGPGTRLLVL.

CDR3: CASSPGLAGNEQFF. The CDR3 nucleotides are TGTGCCAGCAGTCCGGGACTAGCGGGAAATGAGCAGTTCTTC. The chain combines TRBV27 with TRBJ2-1; TRBD2 aligns across 13 bases. The J segment lost 7 bases and the V segment lost 5 bases, leaving 2 bases of the junction unmatched. Germline loops: CDR1 MNHEY, CDR2 SMNVEV (reference sequence). CDR3 size: 14 residues.

The CDR3 spells CARGGGSSTDTQYF. The CDR3 DNA reads TGTGCCAGAGGCGGCGGGTCTAGCACAGATACGCAGTATTTT. The chain uses TRBV2 and TRBJ2-3; D may be TRBD2 (5 bases). CDR1 SNHLY and CDR2 FYNNEI come from the germline V gene. V was pared by 9 bases and J by 0 bases, with 13 bases between. CDR3 length: 14 residues.

The chain is built from TRBV6-1 and TRBJ1-1; TRBD1 might be the D (5 bases). The ends were cut back, 5 bases at V and 5 bases at J, with 15 bases in the middle. The CDR3 extends over 14 amino acids. CDR1 is MNHNS and CDR2 is SASEGT in the germline V gene. CDR3 residues: CASSLKQGRTEAFF. The CDR3 DNA follows: TGTGCCAGCAGTTTAAAGCAGGGTAGGACTGAAGCTTTCTTT.

This chain uses TRBV7-2 with TRBJ2-3; TRBD2 matches at 9 bases. The V gene's germline CDR1 is SGHTA and CDR2 FQGNSA. The junction had 2 bases not matched to a gene; V was cut back by 3 bases and J by 1 base. The CDR3 loop spans 15 amino acids. The CDR3 loop reads CASSFWTSGTDTQYF. CDR3 nucleotide sequence: TGTGCCAGCAGCTTCTGGACTAGCGGCACAGATACGCAGTATTTT.

The J gene is TRBJ2-1, the V gene TRBV4-2, with D unresolved. Germline values: CDR1 LGHNA, CDR2 YNFKEQ. This CDR3 spans 16 amino acids. The germline V and J ends were trimmed by 0 bases and 1 base, with 10 bases remaining between them. CDR3 DNA: TGTGCCAGCAGCCAAGATTTAAGAGGATCCTACAATGAGCAGTTCTTC. Encoded protein: CASSQDLRGSYNEQFF.

V is TRBV2 and J is TRBJ1-1; D is unclear. CDR1 SNHLY and CDR2 FYNNEI come from the germline V gene. Trimming took off 0 bases at V and 2 bases at J, with 7 bases between the two ends. CDR3 length equals 14 residues. CDR3: CASSEAARNTEAFF. The CDR3 DNA follows: TGTGCCAGCAGTGAAGCGGCCAGAAACACTGAAGCTTTCTTT.

V and J are TRBV20-1 and TRBJ2-3; D perhaps matches TRBD1 (6 bases). The CDR3 spans 11 residues. Germline V CDR1 and CDR2: DFQATT, SNEGSKA (reference sequence). V was trimmed by 7 bases and J by 4 bases, leaving 9 bases between them. CDR3 nucleotide sequence: TGCAGTGTTGCAGGGGCAGATACGCAGTATTTT. The encoded protein is CSVAGADTQYF.